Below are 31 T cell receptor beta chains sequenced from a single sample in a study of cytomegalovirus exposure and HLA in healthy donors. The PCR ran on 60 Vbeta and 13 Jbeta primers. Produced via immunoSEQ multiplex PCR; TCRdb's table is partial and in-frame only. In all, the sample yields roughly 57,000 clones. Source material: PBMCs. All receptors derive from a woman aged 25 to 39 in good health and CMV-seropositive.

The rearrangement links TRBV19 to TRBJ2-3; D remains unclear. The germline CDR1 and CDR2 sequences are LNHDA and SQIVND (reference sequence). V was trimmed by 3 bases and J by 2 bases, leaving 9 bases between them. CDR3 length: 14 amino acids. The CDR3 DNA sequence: TGTGCCAGTAGTATTGGAGACCCCACAGATACGCAGTATTTT. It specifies CASSIGDPTDTQYF.

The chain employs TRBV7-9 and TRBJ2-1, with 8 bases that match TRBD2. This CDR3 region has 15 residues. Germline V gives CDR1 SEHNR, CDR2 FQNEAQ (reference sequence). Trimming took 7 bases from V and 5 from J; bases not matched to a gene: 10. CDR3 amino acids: CASKSSGSFNNEQFF. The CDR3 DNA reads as TGTGCCAGCAAATCCAGCGGGAGCTTCAACAATGAGCAGTTCTTC.

CDR3 sequence: CASSPSSGSYEQYF. DNA of the CDR3: TGTGCCAGCAGCCCCTCGTCAGGATCCTACGAGCAGTACTTC. V is TRBV7-3 and J is TRBJ2-7; D remains unclear. Trimming removed 5 bases at V and 1 base at J, with 12 bases between. CDR1 is SGHTA, CDR2 FQGTGA, per germline. The CDR3 covers 14 residues.

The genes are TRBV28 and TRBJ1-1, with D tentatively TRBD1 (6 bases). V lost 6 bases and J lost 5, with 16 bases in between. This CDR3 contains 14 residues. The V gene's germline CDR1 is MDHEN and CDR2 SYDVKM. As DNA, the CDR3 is TGTGCCAGCAGATTGGGGGGGGGCGTGACTGAAGCTTTCTTT. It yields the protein CASRLGGGVTEAFF.

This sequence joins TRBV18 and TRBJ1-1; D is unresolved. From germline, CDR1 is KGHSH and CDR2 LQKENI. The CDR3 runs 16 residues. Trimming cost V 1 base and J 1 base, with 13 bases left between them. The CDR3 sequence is CASSPRLPEGNTEAFF. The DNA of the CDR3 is TGTGCCAGCTCACCACGACTTCCTGAGGGGAACACTGAAGCTTTCTTT.

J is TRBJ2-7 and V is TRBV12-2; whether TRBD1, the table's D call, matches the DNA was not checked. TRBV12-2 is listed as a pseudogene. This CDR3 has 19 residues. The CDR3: CASRLGRPGQGLIKYEQYF. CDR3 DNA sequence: TGTGCAAGTCGCTTAGGCCGCCCGGGACAGGGATTAATAAAGTACGAGCAGTACTTC.

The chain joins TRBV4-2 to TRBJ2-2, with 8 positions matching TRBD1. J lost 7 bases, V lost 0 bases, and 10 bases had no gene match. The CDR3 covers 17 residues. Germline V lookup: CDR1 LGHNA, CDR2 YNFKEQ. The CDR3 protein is CASSQDLTGVPRGELFF. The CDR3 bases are TGTGCCAGCAGCCAAGATCTGACAGGGGTTCCACGCGGGGAGCTGTTTTTT.

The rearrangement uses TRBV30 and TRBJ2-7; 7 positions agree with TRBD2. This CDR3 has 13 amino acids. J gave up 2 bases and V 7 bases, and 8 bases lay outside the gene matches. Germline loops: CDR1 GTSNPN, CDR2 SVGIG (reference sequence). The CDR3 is CASLRGVTYEQYF. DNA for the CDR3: TGTGCCTCCCTCCGGGGGGTGACCTACGAGCAGTACTTC.

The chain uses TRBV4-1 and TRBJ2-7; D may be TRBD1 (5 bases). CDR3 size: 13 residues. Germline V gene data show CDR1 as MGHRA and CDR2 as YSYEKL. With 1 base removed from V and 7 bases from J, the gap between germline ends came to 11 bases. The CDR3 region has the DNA TGCGCCAGCAGCCAAGTAAGTTCAGGGGAGCAGTACTTC. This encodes CASSQVSSGEQYF.

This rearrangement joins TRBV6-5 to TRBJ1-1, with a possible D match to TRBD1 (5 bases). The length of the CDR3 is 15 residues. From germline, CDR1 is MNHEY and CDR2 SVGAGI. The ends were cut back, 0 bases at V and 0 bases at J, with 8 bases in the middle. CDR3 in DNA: TGTGCCAGCAGTTACTCACAGGTCATGAACACTGAAGCTTTCTTT. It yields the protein CASSYSQVMNTEAFF.

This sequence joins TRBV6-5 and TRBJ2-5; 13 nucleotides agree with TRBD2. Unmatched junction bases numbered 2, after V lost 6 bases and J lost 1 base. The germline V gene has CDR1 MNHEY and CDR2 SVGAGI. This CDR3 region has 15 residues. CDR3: CASSRLAGGQETQYF. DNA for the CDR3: TGTGCCAGCAGCCGACTAGCGGGGGGCCAAGAGACCCAGTACTTC.

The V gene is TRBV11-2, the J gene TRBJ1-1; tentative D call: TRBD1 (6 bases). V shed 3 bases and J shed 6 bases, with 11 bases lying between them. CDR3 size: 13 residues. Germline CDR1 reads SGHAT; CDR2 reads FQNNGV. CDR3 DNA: TGTGCCAGCAGCTTTCAGGGGCAGCCTGAAGCTTTCTTT. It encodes CASSFQGQPEAFF. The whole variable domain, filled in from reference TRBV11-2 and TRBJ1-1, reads EAGVAQSPRYKIIEKRQSVAFWCNPISGHATLYWYQQILGQGPKLLIQFQNNGVVDDSQLPKDRFSAERLKGVDSTLKIQPAKLEDSAVYLCASSFQGQPEAFFGQGTRLTVV.

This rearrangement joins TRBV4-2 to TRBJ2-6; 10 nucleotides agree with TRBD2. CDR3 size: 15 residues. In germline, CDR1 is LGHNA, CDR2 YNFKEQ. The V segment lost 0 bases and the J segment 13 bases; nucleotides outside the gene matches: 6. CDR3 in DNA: TGTGCCAGCAGCCAAGAAGGACTAGCGGAGGGAGTCCTGACTTTC. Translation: CASSQEGLAEGVLTF.

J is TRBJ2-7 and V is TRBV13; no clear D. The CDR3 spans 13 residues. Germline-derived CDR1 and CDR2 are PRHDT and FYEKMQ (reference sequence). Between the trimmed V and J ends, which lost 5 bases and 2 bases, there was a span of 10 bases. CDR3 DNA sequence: TGTGCCAGCAGCCAGGCGATACCCTACGAGCAGTACTTC. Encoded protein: CASSQAIPYEQYF.

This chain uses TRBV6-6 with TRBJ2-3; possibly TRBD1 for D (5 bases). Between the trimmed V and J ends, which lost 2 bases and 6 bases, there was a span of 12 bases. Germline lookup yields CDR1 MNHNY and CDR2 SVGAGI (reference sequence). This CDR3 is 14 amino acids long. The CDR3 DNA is TGTGCCAGCAGTTACACGAGCAGGGCGGATACGCAGTATTTT. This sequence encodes CASSYTSRADTQYF.

The CDR3 reads CASSADRFPHEQYF. CDR3 nucleotides: TGTGCCAGCAGTGCCGACAGGTTCCCCCACGAGCAGTACTTC. The chain recombines TRBV6-1 with TRBJ2-7; D perhaps matches TRBD1 (6 bases). V gave up 4 bases and J gave up 5 bases, with 15 bases separating them. Germline lookup yields CDR1 MNHNS and CDR2 SASEGT. CDR3 length: 14 amino acids.

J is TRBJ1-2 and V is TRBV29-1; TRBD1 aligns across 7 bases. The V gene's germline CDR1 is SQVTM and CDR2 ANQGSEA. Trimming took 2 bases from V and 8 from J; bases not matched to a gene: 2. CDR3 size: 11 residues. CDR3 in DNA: TGCAGCGTTGAAAGGGGGCAAGGCTACACCTTC. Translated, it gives CSVERGQGYTF.

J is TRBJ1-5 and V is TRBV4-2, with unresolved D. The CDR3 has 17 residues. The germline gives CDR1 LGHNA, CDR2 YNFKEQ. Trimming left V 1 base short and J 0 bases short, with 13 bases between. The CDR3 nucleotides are TGTGCCAGCAGCCAAGTAAGTACGGTTTCTAGCAATCAGCCCCAGCATTTT. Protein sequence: CASSQVSTVSSNQPQHF.

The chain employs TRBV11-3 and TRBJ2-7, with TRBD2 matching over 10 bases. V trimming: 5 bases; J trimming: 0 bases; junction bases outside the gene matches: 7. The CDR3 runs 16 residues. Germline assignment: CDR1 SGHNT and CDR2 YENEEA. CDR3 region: CASSTLTSGPSYEQYF. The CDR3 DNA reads TGTGCCAGCAGCACCTTGACTAGCGGGCCCTCCTACGAGCAGTACTTC.

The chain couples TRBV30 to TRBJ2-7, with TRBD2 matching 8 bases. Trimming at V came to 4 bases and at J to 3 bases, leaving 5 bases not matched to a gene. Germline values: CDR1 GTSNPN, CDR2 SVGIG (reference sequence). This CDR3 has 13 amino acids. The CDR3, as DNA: TGTGCCTGGACAGCGGGAGACAACTACGAGCAGTACTTC. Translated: CAWTAGDNYEQYF.

Here the CDR3 DNA reads TGCAGCGTTAGGGGGACACTGAACACTGAAGCTTTCTTT. Protein: CSVRGTLNTEAFF. The chain uses TRBV29-1 and TRBJ1-1, with TRBD1 as a possible D gene (6 bases). CDR3 length: 13 amino acids. From germline, CDR1 is SQVTM and CDR2 ANQGSEA. The germline V and J ends were trimmed by 5 bases and 0 bases, with 10 bases remaining between them.

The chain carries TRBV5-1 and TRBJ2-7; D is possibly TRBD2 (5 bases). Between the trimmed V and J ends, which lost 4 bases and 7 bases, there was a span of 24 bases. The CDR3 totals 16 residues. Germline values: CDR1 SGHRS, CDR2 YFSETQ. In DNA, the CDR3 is TGCGCCAGCAGCCTGGCGCCGTTACTTACTAGTACGGAGCAGTACTTC. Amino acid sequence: CASSLAPLLTSTEQYF.

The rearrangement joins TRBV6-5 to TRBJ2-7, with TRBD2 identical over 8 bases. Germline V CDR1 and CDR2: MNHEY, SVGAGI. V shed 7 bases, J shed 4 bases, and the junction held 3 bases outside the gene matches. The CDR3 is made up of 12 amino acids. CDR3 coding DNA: TGTGCCAGCACGGCGGGGGGATACGAGCAGTACTTC. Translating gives CASTAGGYEQYF.

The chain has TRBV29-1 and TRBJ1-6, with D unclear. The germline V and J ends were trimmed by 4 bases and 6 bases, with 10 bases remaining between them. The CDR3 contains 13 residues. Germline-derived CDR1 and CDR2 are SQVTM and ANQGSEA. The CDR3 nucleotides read TGCAGCGTTGGTGAGACTGGTAATTCACCCCTCCACTTT. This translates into CSVGETGNSPLHF. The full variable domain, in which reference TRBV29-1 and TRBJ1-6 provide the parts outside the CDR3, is SAVISQKPSRDICQRGTSLTIQCQVDSQVTMMFWYRQQPGQSLTLIATANQGSEATYESGFVIDKFPISRPNLTFSTLTVSNMSPEDSSIYLCSVGETGNSPLHFGNGTRLTVT.

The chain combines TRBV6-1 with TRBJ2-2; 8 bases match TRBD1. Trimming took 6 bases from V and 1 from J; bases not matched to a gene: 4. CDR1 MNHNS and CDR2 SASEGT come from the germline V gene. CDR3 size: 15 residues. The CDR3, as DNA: TGTGCCAGCAGGACAGGGGCGTGGAACACCGGGGAGCTGTTTTTT. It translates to CASRTGAWNTGELFF.

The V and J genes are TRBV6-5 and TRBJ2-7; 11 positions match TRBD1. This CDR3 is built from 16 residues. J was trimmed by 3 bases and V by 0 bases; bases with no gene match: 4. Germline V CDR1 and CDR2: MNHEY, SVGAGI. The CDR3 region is CASSYSSGTGGYEQYF. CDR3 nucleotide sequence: TGTGCCAGCAGTTACTCGAGTGGGACAGGGGGCTACGAGCAGTACTTC.

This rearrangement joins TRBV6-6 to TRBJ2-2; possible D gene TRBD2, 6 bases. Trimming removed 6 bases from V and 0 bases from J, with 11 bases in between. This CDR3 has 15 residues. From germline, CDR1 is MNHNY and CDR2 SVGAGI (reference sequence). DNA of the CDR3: TGTGCCAGCAGCGGAGCGGGCCCGAACACCGGGGAGCTGTTTTTT. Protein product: CASSGAGPNTGELFF.

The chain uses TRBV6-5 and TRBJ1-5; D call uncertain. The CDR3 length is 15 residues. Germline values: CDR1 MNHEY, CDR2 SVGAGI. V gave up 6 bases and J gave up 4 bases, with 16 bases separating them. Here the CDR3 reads CASSRAGRQNQPQHF. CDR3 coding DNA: TGTGCCAGCAGCCGAGCCGGGAGACAAAATCAGCCCCAGCATTTT.

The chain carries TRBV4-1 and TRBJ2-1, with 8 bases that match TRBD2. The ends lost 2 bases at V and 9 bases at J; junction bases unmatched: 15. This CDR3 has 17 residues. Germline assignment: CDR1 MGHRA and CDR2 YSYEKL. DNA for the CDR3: TGCGCCAGCAGCCAACCAGCCAGCGGGAGAAGGGCTGGTGAGCAGTTCTTC. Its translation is CASSQPASGRRAGEQFF.

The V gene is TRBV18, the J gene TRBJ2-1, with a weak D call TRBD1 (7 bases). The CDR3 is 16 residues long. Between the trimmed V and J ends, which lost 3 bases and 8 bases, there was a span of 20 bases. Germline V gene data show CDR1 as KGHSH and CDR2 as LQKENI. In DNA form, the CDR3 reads TGTGCCAGCTCACCGGCGGTGGCAGGGGGGACGGATGAGCAGTTCTTC. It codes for CASSPAVAGGTDEQFF.

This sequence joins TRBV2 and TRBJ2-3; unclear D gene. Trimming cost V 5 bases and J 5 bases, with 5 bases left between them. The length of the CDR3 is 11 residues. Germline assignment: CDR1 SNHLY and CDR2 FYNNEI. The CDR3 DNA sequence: TGTGCCAGCAGTTACAAAGATACGCAGTATTTT. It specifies CASSYKDTQYF. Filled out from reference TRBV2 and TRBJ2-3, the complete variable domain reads EPEVTQTPSHQVTQMGQEVILRCVPISNHLYFYWYRQILGQKVEFLVSFYNNEISEKSEIFDDQFSVERPDGSNFTLKIRSTKLEDSAMYFCASSYKDTQYFGPGTRLTVL.